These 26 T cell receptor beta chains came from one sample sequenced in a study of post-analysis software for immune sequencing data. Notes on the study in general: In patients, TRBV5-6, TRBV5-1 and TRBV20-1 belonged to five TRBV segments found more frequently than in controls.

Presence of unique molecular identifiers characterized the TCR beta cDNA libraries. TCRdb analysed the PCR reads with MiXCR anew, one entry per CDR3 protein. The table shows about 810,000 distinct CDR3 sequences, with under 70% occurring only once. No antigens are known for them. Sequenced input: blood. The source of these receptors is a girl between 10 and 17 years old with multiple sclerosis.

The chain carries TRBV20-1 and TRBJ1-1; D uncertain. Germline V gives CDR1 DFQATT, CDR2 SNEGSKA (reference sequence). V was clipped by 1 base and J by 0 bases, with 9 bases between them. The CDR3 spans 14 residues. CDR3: CSARVRQVNTEAFF. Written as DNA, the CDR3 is TGCAGTGCTAGAGTGAGGCAGGTGAACACTGAAGCTTTCTTT.

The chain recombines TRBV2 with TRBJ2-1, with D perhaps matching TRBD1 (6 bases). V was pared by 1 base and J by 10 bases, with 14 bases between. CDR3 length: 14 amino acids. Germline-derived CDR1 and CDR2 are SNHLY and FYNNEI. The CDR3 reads CASSEGHRAPEQFF. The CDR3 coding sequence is TGTGCCAGCAGTGAAGGACACAGGGCCCCCGAGCAGTTCTTC.

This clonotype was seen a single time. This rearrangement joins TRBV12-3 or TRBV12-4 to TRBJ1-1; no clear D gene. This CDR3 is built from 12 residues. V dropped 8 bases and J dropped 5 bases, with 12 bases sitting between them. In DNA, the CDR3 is TGTGCCAGCGCGGGTGTGTGGACTGAAGCTTTCTTT. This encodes CASAGVWTEAFF.

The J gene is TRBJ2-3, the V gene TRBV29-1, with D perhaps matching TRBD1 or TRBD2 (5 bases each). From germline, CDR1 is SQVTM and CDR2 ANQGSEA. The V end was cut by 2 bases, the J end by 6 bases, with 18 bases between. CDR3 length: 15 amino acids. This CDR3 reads CSVETGRVPGDTQYF. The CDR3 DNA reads TGCAGCGTTGAAACGGGGCGGGTTCCTGGGGATACGCAGTATTTT.

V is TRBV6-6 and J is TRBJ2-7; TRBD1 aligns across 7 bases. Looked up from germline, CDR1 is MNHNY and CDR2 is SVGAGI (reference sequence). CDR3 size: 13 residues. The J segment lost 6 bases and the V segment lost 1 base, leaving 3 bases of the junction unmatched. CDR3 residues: CASSYLRTGEQYF. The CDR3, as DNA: TGTGCCAGCAGTTACTTACGGACAGGCGAGCAGTACTTC.

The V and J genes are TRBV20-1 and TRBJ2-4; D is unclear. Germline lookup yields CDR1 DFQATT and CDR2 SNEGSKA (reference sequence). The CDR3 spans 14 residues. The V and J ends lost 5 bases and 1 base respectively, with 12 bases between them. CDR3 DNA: TGCAGTGCTCCGCGGCAGGAGGCCAAAAACATTCAGTACTTC. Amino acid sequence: CSAPRQEAKNIQYF.

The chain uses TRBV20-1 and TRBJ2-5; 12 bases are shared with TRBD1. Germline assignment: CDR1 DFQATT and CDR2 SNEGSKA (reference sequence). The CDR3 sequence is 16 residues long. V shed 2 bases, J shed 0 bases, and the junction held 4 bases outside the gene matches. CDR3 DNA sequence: TGCAGTGCTAGACAAAGGGACAGGGGGCACCAAGAGACCCAGTACTTC. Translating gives CSARQRDRGHQETQYF.

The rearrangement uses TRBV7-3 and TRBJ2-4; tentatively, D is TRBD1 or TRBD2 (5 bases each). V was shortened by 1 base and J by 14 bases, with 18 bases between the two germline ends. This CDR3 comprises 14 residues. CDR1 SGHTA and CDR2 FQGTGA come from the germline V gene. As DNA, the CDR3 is TGTGCCAGCAGCTTAATGTCGGGGCCTAGTCACAAGTACTTC. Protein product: CASSLMSGPSHKYF.

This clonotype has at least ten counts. The CDR3 loop is CSARRGANEKLFF. CDR3 nucleotide sequence: TGCAGTGCCCGCAGGGGGGCTAATGAAAAACTGTTTTTT. The chain combines TRBV20-1 with TRBJ1-4; TRBD1 aligns across 7 bases. Germline V gene data show CDR1 as DFQATT and CDR2 as SNEGSKA (reference sequence). The V and J ends lost 6 bases and 3 bases, in that order; junction bases with no gene match: 4. The CDR3 totals 13 residues.

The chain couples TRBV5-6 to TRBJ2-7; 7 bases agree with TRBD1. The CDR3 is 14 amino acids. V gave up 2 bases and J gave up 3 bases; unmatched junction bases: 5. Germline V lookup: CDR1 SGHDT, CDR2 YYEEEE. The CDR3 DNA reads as TGTGCCAGCAGCTTCACCGACAGGGTCTACGAGCAGTACTTC. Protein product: CASSFTDRVYEQYF.

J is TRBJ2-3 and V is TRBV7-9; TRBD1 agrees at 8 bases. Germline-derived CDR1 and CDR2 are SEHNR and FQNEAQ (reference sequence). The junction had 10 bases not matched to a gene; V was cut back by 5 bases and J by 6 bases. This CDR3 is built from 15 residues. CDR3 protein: CASSTRDRQRDTQYF. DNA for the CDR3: TGTGCCAGCAGCACCCGGGACAGGCAGAGGGATACGCAGTATTTT.

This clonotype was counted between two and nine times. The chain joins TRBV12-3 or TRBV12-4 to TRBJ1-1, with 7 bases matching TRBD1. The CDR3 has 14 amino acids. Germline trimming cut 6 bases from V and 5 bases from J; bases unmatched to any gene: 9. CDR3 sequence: CASSLRGMETEAFF. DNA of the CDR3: TGTGCCAGCAGCCTCAGGGGGATGGAAACTGAAGCTTTCTTT.

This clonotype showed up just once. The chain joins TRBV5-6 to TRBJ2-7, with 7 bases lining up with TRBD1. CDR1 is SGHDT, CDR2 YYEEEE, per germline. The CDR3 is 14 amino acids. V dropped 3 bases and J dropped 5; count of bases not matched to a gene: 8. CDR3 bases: TGTGCCAGCAGCTCGATACAGGGGAGCCACGAGCAGTACTTC. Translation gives CASSSIQGSHEQYF.

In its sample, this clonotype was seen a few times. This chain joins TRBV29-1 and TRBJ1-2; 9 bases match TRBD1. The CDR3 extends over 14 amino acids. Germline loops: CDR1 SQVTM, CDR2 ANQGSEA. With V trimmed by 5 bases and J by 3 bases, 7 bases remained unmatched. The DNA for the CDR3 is TGCAGCGTTTTTCTGGGACAGGGTGACTATGGCTACACCTTC. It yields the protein CSVFLGQGDYGYTF.

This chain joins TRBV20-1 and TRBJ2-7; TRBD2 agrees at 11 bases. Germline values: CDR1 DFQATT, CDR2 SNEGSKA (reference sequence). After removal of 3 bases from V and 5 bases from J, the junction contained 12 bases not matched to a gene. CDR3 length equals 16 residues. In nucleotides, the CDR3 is TGCAGTGCTAGGGGGGTAGCGGGAGGGCCCATCCACGAGCAGTACTTC. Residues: CSARGVAGGPIHEQYF.

The CDR3 region is CASSALGRNLNTQYF. CDR3 DNA sequence: TGTGCCAGCAGCGCCCTAGGGCGGAACCTAAATACGCAGTATTTT. This chain uses TRBV7-3 with TRBJ2-3; D uncertain. The CDR3 runs to 15 residues. V gave up 5 bases and J gave up 7 bases, with 19 bases separating them. Per germline, CDR1 SGHTA and CDR2 FQGTGA.

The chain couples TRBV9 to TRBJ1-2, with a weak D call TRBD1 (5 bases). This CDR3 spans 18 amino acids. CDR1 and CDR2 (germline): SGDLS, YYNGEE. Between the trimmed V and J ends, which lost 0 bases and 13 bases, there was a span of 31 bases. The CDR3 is CASSVGGSPSATAKALTF. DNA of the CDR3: TGTGCCAGCAGCGTAGGGGGCAGCCCTTCGGCGACAGCAAAGGCCCTCACCTTC.

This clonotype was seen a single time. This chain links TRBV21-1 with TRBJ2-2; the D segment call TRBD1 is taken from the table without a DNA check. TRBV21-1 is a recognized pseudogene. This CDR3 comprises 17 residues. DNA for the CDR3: TGTGCCAGCAGCAAAGAGGGGGGACGGAGGAACACCGGGGAGCTGTTTTTT. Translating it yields CASSKEGGRRNTGELFF.

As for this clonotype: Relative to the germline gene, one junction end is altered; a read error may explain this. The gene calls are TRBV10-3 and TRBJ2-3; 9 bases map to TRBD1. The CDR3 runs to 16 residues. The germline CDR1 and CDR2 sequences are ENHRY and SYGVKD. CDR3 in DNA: TGTGCCACCAGTGAGTGGGACAGGGTGAGCACAGATACGCAGTATTTT. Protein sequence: CATSEWDRVSTDTQYF.

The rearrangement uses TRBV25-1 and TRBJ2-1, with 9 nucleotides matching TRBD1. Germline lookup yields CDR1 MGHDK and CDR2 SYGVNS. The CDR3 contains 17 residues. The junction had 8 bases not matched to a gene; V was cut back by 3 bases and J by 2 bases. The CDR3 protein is CASSDPTGGSPYNEQFF. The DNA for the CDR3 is TGTGCCAGCAGTGATCCCACAGGGGGCAGTCCCTACAATGAGCAGTTCTTC.

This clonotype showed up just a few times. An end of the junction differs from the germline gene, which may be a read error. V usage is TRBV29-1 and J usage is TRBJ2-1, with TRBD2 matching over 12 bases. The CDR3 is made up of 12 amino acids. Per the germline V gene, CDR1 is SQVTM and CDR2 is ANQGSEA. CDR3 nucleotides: TGCGGCGTCCGACTAGCGGGAGACGAGCAGTTCTTC. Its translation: CGVRLAGDEQFF.

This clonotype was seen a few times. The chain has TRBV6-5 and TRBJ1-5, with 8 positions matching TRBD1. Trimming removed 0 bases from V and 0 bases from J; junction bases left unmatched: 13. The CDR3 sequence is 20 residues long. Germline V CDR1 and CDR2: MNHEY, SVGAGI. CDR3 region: CASSYSQAGGLFYSNQPQHF. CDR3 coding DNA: TGTGCCAGCAGTTACTCGCAGGCAGGGGGCCTATTCTATAGCAATCAGCCCCAGCATTTT.

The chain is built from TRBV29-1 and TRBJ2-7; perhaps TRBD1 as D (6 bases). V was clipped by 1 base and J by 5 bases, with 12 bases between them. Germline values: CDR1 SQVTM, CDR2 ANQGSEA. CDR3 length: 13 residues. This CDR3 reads CSVEGGPGDEQYF. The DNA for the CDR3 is TGCAGCGTTGAAGGGGGACCAGGGGACGAGCAGTACTTC.

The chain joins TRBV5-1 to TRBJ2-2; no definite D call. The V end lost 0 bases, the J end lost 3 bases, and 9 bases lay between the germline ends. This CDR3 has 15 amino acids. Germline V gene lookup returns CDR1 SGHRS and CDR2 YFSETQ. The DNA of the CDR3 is TGCGCCAGCAGCTTGGGCGCCCGGGACACCGGGGAGCTGTTTTTT. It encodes CASSLGARDTGELFF.

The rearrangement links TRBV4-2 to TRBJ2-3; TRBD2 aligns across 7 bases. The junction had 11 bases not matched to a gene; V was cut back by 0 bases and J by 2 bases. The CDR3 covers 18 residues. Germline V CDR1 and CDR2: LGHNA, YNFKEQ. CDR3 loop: CASSQERGGLGPTDTQYF. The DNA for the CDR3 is TGTGCCAGCAGCCAAGAGAGGGGCGGACTAGGACCCACAGATACGCAGTATTTT.

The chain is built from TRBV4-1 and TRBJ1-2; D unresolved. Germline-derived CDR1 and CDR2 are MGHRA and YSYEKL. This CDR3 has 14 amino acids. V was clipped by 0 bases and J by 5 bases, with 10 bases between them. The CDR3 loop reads CASSQDAGGYGYTF. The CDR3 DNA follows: TGCGCCAGCAGCCAAGACGCGGGAGGGTATGGCTACACCTTC.